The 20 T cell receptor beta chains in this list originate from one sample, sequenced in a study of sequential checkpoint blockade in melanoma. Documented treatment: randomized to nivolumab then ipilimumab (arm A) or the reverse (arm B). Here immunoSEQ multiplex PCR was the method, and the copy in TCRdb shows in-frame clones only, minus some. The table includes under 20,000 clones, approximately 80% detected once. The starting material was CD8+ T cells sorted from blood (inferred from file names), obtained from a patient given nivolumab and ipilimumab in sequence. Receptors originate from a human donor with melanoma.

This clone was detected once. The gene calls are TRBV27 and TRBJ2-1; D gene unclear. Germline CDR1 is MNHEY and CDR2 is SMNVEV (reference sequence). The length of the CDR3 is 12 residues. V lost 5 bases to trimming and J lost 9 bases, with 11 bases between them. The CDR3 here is CASSPAGFEQFF. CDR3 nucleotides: TGTGCCAGCAGTCCCGCCGGTTTTGAGCAGTTCTTC.

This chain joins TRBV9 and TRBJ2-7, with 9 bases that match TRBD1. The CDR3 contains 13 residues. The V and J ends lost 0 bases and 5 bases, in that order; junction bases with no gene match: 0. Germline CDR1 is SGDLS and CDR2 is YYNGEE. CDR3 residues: CASSVGQGDEQYF. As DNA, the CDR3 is TGTGCCAGCAGCGTAGGACAGGGGGACGAGCAGTACTTC.

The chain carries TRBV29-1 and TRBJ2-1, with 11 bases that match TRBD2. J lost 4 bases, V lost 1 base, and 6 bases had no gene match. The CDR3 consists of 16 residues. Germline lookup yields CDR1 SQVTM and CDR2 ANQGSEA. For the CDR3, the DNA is TGCAGCGTTGAAGGGGCTAGCGGGAGGATATACAATGAGCAGTTCTTC. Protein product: CSVEGASGRIYNEQFF.

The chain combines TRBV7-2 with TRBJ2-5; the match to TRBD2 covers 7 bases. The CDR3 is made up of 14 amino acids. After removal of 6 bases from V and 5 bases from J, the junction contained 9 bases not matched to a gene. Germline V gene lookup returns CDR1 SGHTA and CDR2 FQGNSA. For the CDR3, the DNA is TGTGCCAGCAGTTACAGCGGGATCGGGGAGACCCAGTACTTC. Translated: CASSYSGIGETQYF.

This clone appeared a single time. The CDR3 spells CASSAGDTGRGYTF. DNA of the CDR3: TGTGCCAGCAGTGCTGGGGACACCGGACGGGGCTACACCTTC. V usage is TRBV2 and J usage is TRBJ1-2; perhaps TRBD1 as D (6 bases). Germline loops: CDR1 SNHLY, CDR2 FYNNEI. V shed 4 bases and J shed 8 bases, with 17 bases lying between them. The CDR3 has 14 residues.

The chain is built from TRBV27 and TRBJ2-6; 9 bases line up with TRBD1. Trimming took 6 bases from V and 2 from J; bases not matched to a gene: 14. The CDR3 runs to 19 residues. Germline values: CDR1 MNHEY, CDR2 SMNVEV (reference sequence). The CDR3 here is CASRLGPGQGIPGANVLTF. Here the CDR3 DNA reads TGTGCCAGCAGGCTAGGGCCCGGACAGGGGATCCCTGGGGCCAACGTCCTGACTTTC.

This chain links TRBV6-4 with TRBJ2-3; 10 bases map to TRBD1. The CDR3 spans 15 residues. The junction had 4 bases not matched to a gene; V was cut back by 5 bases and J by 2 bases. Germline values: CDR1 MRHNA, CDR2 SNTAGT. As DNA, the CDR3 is TGTGCCAGCAGTCAAGGACAGGGGGACACAGATACGCAGTATTTT. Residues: CASSQGQGDTDTQYF.

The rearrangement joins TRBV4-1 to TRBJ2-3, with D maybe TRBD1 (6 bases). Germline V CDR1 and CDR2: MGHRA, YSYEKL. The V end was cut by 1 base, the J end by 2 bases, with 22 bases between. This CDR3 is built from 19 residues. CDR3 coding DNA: TGCGCCAGCAGCCAAGCTATAACAACAGGGAATGGCAACACAGATACGCAGTATTTT. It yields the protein CASSQAITTGNGNTDTQYF.

The CDR3 reads CASKVAGVGNEQFF. In DNA, the CDR3 is TGTGCCAGTAAGGTAGCGGGGGTGGGGAATGAGCAGTTCTTC. J is TRBJ2-1 and V is TRBV19; TRBD2 matches 9 bases. The germline V gene encodes CDR1 LNHDA and CDR2 SQIVND (reference sequence). The trim removed 7 bases at V and 7 bases at J, leaving 8 bases unmatched. CDR3 length: 14 residues.

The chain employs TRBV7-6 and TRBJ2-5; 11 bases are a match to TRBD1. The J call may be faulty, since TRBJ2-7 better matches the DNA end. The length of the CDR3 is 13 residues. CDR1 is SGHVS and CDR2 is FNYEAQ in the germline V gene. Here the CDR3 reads CASSHGTGGEQYF. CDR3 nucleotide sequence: TGTGCCAGCAGCCACGGGACAGGGGGCGAGCAGTACTTC.

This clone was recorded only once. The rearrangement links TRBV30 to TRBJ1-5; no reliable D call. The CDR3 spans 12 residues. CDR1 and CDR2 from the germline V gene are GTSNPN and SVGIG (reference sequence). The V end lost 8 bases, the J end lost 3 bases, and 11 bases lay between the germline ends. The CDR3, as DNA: TGTGCCATAGACACGGACAATCAGCCCCAGCATTTT. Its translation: CAIDTDNQPQHF.

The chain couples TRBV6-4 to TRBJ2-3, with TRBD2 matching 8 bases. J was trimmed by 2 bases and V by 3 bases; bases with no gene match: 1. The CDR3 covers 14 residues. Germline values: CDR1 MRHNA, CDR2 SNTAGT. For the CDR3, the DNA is TGTGCCAGCAGTGAAGCGGGGGCCACAGATACGCAGTATTTT. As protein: CASSEAGATDTQYF.

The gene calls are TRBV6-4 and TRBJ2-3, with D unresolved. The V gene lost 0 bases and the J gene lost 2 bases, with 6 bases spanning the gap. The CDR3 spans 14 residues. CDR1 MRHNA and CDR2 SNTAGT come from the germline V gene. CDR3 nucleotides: TGTGCCAGCAGTGACTCAGCCGACACAGATACGCAGTATTTT. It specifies CASSDSADTDTQYF.

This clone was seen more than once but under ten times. The CDR3: CASGEGVGYEQYF. In DNA, the CDR3 is TGTGCTAGTGGGGAAGGGGTCGGATACGAGCAGTACTTC. This rearrangement joins TRBV12-5 to TRBJ2-7; D is perhaps TRBD1 (5 bases). The CDR3 consists of 13 residues. CDR1 is LGHNT and CDR2 is FRNRAP in the germline V gene. Trimming took off 6 bases at V and 4 bases at J, with 13 bases between the two ends.

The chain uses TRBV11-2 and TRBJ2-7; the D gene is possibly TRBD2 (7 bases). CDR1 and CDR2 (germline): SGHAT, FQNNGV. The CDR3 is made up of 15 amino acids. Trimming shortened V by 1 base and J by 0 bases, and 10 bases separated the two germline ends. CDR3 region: CASSLGRGHSYEQYF. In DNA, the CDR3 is TGTGCCAGCAGCTTAGGGCGGGGGCACTCCTACGAGCAGTACTTC.

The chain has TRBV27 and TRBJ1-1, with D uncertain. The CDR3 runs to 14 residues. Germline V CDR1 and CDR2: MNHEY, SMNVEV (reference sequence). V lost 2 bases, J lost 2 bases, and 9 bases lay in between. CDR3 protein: CASSLIGVNTEAFF. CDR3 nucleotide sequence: TGTGCCAGCAGTTTAATCGGGGTTAACACTGAAGCTTTCTTT.

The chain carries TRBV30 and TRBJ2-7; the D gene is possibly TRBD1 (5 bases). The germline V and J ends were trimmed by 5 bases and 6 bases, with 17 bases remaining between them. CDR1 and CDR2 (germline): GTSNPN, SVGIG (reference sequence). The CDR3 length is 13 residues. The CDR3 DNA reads TGTGCCTGGGGTCTCCCAGGGCTGGGCGAGCAGTACTTC. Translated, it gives CAWGLPGLGEQYF.

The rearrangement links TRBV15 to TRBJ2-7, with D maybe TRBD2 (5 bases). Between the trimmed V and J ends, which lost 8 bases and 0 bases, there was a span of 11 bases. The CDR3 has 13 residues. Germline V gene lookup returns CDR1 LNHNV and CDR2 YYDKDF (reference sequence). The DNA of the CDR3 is TGTGCCACCGGGGATGGGAGCTCCTACGAGCAGTACTTC. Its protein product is CATGDGSSYEQYF. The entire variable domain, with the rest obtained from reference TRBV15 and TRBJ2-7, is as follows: DAMVIQNPRYQVTQFGKPVTLSCSQTLNHNVMYWYQQKSSQAPKLLFHYYDKDFNNEADTPDNFQSRRPNTSFCFLDIRSPGLGDTAMYLCATGDGSSYEQYFGPGTRLTVT.

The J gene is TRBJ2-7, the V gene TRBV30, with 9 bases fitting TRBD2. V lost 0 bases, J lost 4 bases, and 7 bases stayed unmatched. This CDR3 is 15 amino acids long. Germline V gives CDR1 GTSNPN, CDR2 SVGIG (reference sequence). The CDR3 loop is CAWSVELAGSYEQYF. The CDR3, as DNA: TGTGCCTGGAGTGTAGAGCTAGCGGGATCTTACGAGCAGTACTTC.

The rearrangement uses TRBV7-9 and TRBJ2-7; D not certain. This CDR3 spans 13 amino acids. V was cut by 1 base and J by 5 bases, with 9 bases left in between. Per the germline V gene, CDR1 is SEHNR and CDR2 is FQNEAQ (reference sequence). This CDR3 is CASSLGGRDEQYF. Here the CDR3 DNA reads TGTGCCAGCAGCTTAGGCGGCAGAGACGAGCAGTACTTC.